This is a list of T cell receptor beta chains from one sample in a study of T cell responses to AZD1222 COVID-19 vaccine. Sequencing used immunoSEQ multiplex PCR; TCRdb keeps in-frame clones, though not all of them. This table has tens of thousands of clones, roughly 89% appearing once. Sequencing was performed on peripheral blood, taken 28 days after the second AZD1222 dose. The receptor set was obtained from an adult who received the AZD1222 COVID-19 vaccine. CDR3s include the opening cysteine and the closing phenylalanine or tryptophan. Each record gives: V gene, clone size, J gene, CDR3 protein. Not every row has a clone size; where given, it reads once, few, many or a size class.

V gene: TRBV10-1
clone size: .
J gene: TRBJ2-7
CDR3 protein: CASSGGQLEQYF

V gene: TRBV3-1/TRBV3-2
clone size: .
J gene: TRBJ2-7
CDR3 protein: CASSQVPSGGAREQYF

V gene: TRBV5-1
clone size: .
J gene: TRBJ1-3
CDR3 protein: CASSIGTTGNTIYF

V gene: TRBV7-6
clone size: .
J gene: TRBJ1-3
CDR3 protein: CASSVRGGSGNTIYF

V gene: TRBV7-8
clone size: .
J gene: TRBJ1-3
CDR3 protein: CASRAPGSGNTIYF

V gene: TRBV7-9
clone size: .
J gene: TRBJ2-5
CDR3 protein: CASSLGTVGETQYF

V gene: TRBV5-8
clone size: once
J gene: TRBJ2-1
CDR3 protein: CASRRGTNSYNEQFF

V gene: TRBV9
clone size: .
J gene: TRBJ2-7
CDR3 protein: CASSRGGTQYEQYF

V gene: TRBV6-4
clone size: .
J gene: TRBJ1-2
CDR3 protein: CASRGTGGYTF

V gene: TRBV5-5
clone size: .
J gene: TRBJ2-2
CDR3 protein: CASSGPRVPTNTGELFF